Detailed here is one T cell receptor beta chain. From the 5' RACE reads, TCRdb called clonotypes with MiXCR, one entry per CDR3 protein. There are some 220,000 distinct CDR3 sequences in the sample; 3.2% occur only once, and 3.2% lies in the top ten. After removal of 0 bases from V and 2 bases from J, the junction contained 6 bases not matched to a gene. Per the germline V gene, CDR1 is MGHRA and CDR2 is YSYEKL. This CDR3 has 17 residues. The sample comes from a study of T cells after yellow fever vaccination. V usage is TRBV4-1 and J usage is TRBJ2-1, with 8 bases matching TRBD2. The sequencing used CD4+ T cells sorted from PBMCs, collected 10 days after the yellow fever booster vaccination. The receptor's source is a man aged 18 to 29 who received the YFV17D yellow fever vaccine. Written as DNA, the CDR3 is TGCGCCAGCAGCCAAGAAGGCGGGGGGCGGGCCTACAATGAGCAGTTCTTC. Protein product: CASSQEGGGRAYNEQFF.